Listed below are T cell receptor beta chains from one sample, sequenced in a study of CD8 T cells in ankylosing spondylitis. TCRdb called the 5' RACE reads again in MiXCR, with one record for every CDR3 protein. In the table there are about 300,000 distinct CDR3 sequences, less than 25% of which are singletons. Sequencing input: blood, either unsorted or a sorted T cell fraction (not recorded which). These receptors all stem from a female donor with ankylosing spondylitis or in good health (not recorded which). Both conserved end residues are part of each CDR3. Fields, in order: V gene, J gene, clone size, D gene, CDR3 DNA, CDR3 protein. A D gene is named only where the DNA matches it firmly. Clone size is not always given. Where it is, it says once, few, many or a class for expanded clones.

v_call: TRBV2
j_call: TRBJ1-4
clone_size: NA
d_call: NA
cdr3_nt: TGTGCCAGCAATACGAACATTGAAAAACTGTTTTTT
cdr3_aa: CASNTNIEKLFF

v_call: TRBV28
j_call: TRBJ1-5
clone_size: NA
d_call: NA
cdr3_nt: TGTGCCAGCAGAGCCGGGGCCGAGCGCAATCAGCCCCAGCATTTT
cdr3_aa: CASRAGAERNQPQHF

v_call: TRBV7-2
j_call: TRBJ2-1
clone_size: few
d_call: NA
cdr3_nt: TGTGCCAGCAGCTTAGAAGCGTGGAGAAGTAATGAGCAGTTCTTC
cdr3_aa: CASSLEAWRSNEQFF

v_call: TRBV6-2/TRBV6-3
j_call: TRBJ2-1
clone_size: few
d_call: NA
cdr3_nt: TGTGCCACTGGGAAGGGGAGCTCCTACAATGAGCAGTTCTTC
cdr3_aa: CATGKGSSYNEQFF

v_call: TRBV4-3
j_call: TRBJ1-4
clone_size: NA
d_call: NA
cdr3_nt: TGCGCCAGCAGCCAGCCTTCGGCATCGGAAAAACTGTTTTTT
cdr3_aa: CASSQPSASEKLFF

v_call: TRBV20-1
j_call: TRBJ2-1
clone_size: NA
d_call: NA
cdr3_nt: TGCAGTGCTAAACAGTTTGGGAATGAGCAGTTCTTC
cdr3_aa: CSAKQFGNEQFF

v_call: TRBV24-1
j_call: TRBJ2-1
clone_size: few
d_call: TRBD2
cdr3_nt: TGTGCCACCAGTGATCCTAGCGGGACTACCCCTTACAATGAGCAGTTCTTC
cdr3_aa: CATSDPSGTTPYNEQFF

v_call: TRBV6-1
j_call: TRBJ1-5
clone_size: NA
d_call: TRBD1
cdr3_nt: TGTGCCAGCATCCTCCGGGACAGCCTTAATCAGCCCCAGCATTTT
cdr3_aa: CASILRDSLNQPQHF

v_call: TRBV20-1
j_call: TRBJ2-7
clone_size: few
d_call: TRBD2
cdr3_nt: TGCAGTGCTAGGGCCACTAGCGGGAGCTACGAGCAGTACTTC
cdr3_aa: CSARATSGSYEQYF

v_call: TRBV7-2
j_call: TRBJ1-4
clone_size: NA
d_call: TRBD1
cdr3_nt: TGTGCCAGCAGCCCCGACAGGGATGGAAACCTGTTTTTT
cdr3_aa: CASSPDRDGNLFF

v_call: TRBV9
j_call: TRBJ2-2
clone_size: few
d_call: NA
cdr3_nt: TGTGCCAGCAGCTCCAGGGGTTACGGGGAGCTGTTTTTT
cdr3_aa: CASSSRGYGELFF

v_call: TRBV20-1
j_call: TRBJ2-3
clone_size: NA
d_call: TRBD2
cdr3_nt: TGCAGTGCTACCCGGGAGGTGGAGAGCACAGATACGCAGTATTTT
cdr3_aa: CSATREVESTDTQYF

v_call: TRBV9
j_call: TRBJ1-3
clone_size: NA
d_call: NA
cdr3_nt: TGTGCCAGCAGCGTACAGGACCTCTCTGGAAACACCATATATTTT
cdr3_aa: CASSVQDLSGNTIYF

v_call: TRBV7-2
j_call: TRBJ2-7
clone_size: NA
d_call: TRBD1
cdr3_nt: TGTGCCAGCAGCTCCCCGGGACAGAGCTCCTACGAGCAGTACTTC
cdr3_aa: CASSSPGQSSYEQYF

v_call: TRBV24-1
j_call: TRBJ2-1
clone_size: NA
d_call: TRBD1
cdr3_nt: TGTGCCACCAGTGATTCGAAGACAGGGCGGTATGAGCAGTTCTTC
cdr3_aa: CATSDSKTGRYEQFF

v_call: TRBV5-1
j_call: TRBJ2-1
clone_size: few
d_call: NA
cdr3_nt: TGCGCCAGCAGCTTGGCCGTGGGAGTGGCCAATGAGCAGTTCTTC
cdr3_aa: CASSLAVGVANEQFF

v_call: TRBV20-1
j_call: TRBJ1-1
clone_size: few
d_call: NA
cdr3_nt: TGCAGTGCTAGATTTAGCGGACGTGAAGCTTTCTTT
cdr3_aa: CSARFSGREAFF

v_call: TRBV6-1
j_call: TRBJ1-1
clone_size: few
d_call: NA
cdr3_nt: TGTGCCAGCAGACGAGGGGTTCTCATGAACACTGAAGCTTTCTTT
cdr3_aa: CASRRGVLMNTEAFF

v_call: TRBV4-2
j_call: TRBJ2-7
clone_size: few
d_call: TRBD2
cdr3_nt: TGTGCCAGCAGCCAAGATACGGGAGGGTACGAGCAGTACTTC
cdr3_aa: CASSQDTGGYEQYF

v_call: TRBV20-1
j_call: TRBJ2-6
clone_size: few
d_call: NA
cdr3_nt: TGCAGTGCCCCGGCTAGTGGTGGTTCATCTGGGGCCAACGTCCTGACTTTC
cdr3_aa: CSAPASGGSSGANVLTF

v_call: TRBV29-1
j_call: TRBJ2-1
clone_size: many
d_call: TRBD1
cdr3_nt: TGCAGCGTCGAACCCACAGGGGGACGGTACAATGAGCAGTTCTTC
cdr3_aa: CSVEPTGGRYNEQFF

v_call: TRBV7-8
j_call: TRBJ1-4
clone_size: NA
d_call: TRBD1
cdr3_nt: TGTGCCAGCACCCCACTGACAGGGGTCGGGAATGAAAAACTGTTTTTT
cdr3_aa: CASTPLTGVGNEKLFF

v_call: TRBV7-6
j_call: TRBJ2-7
clone_size: few
d_call: TRBD2
cdr3_nt: TGTGCCAGCAGCTCGACTAGCGGGTACGAGCAGTACTTC
cdr3_aa: CASSSTSGYEQYF

v_call: TRBV28
j_call: TRBJ2-1
clone_size: NA
d_call: TRBD2
cdr3_nt: TGTGCCAGCGGCCAGTGGCTAGCGGGAGGGCGACGCAATGAGCAGTTCTTC
cdr3_aa: CASGQWLAGGRRNEQFF

v_call: TRBV7-2
j_call: TRBJ2-2
clone_size: many
d_call: NA
cdr3_nt: TGTGCCAGCAGCTCCGTCCCCCGGGGCGGGGAGCTGTTTTTT
cdr3_aa: CASSSVPRGGELFF

v_call: TRBV10-3
j_call: TRBJ1-5
clone_size: NA
d_call: NA
cdr3_nt: TGTGCCATAAAGATACGGACTCAGCCCCAGCATTTT
cdr3_aa: CAIKIRTQPQHF

v_call: TRBV12-3/TRBV12-4
j_call: TRBJ2-1
clone_size: few
d_call: NA
cdr3_nt: TGTGCCAGCAGTTTTAGGGCTGAGCAGTTCTTC
cdr3_aa: CASSFRAEQFF

v_call: TRBV15
j_call: TRBJ2-5
clone_size: few
d_call: NA
cdr3_nt: TGTGCCACCAGCACCTCCCAAGAGACCCAGTACTTC
cdr3_aa: CATSTSQETQYF

v_call: TRBV7-2
j_call: TRBJ2-3
clone_size: NA
d_call: TRBD2
cdr3_nt: TGTGCCAGCAGCTCTCGGACTAGCGGGAGTTCCGGTACGCAGTATTTT
cdr3_aa: CASSSRTSGSSGTQYF

v_call: TRBV4-3
j_call: TRBJ1-4
clone_size: few
d_call: NA
cdr3_nt: TGCGCCAGCAGCGAGATGTTCCGGGCGGCTAATGAAAAACTGTTTTTT
cdr3_aa: CASSEMFRAANEKLFF

v_call: TRBV20-1
j_call: TRBJ1-6
clone_size: few
d_call: NA
cdr3_nt: TGCAGTGCTAGTAGGATGGTCGGCTATAATTCACCCCTCCACTTT
cdr3_aa: CSASRMVGYNSPLHF

v_call: TRBV5-8
j_call: TRBJ2-1
clone_size: many
d_call: NA
cdr3_nt: TGTGCCAGCAGCTCCCCACAGGGCAGTGAGCAGTTCTTC
cdr3_aa: CASSSPQGSEQFF

v_call: TRBV6-5
j_call: TRBJ2-1
clone_size: few
d_call: TRBD2
cdr3_nt: TGTGCCAGCAGTCACATTGCGGGGGAATACAATGAGCAGTTCTTC
cdr3_aa: CASSHIAGEYNEQFF

v_call: TRBV29-1
j_call: TRBJ2-7
clone_size: many
d_call: NA
cdr3_nt: TGCAGCGCCTTACGAGCCGACGAGCAGTACTTC
cdr3_aa: CSALRADEQYF

v_call: TRBV7-8
j_call: TRBJ2-7
clone_size: NA
d_call: NA
cdr3_nt: TGTGCCAGCAGCTCCCGGGACAAGTCCTACGAGCAGTACTTC
cdr3_aa: CASSSRDKSYEQYF

v_call: TRBV20-1
j_call: TRBJ1-2
clone_size: few
d_call: NA
cdr3_nt: TGCAGTGCTTTCCGAGAGCTCAAGGGAGGCTACACCTTC
cdr3_aa: CSAFRELKGGYTF

v_call: TRBV29-1
j_call: TRBJ2-1
clone_size: many
d_call: TRBD2
cdr3_nt: TGCAGCGCTTTGGGGCCTAGCGGGGGACGGGGCAATGAGCAGTTCTTC
cdr3_aa: CSALGPSGGRGNEQFF

v_call: TRBV5-1
j_call: TRBJ2-2
clone_size: NA
d_call: TRBD1
cdr3_nt: TGCGCCAGCAGCCCCGGGACAGTGAACACCGGGGAGCTGTTTTTT
cdr3_aa: CASSPGTVNTGELFF

v_call: TRBV6-5
j_call: TRBJ2-5
clone_size: few
d_call: TRBD1
cdr3_nt: TGTGCCAGCAGTTACTCAGACAGGGTACGCGAGACCCAGTACTTC
cdr3_aa: CASSYSDRVRETQYF

v_call: TRBV20-1
j_call: TRBJ2-1
clone_size: many
d_call: NA
cdr3_nt: TGCAGTGCTACCCGGCCAGCGGGCAACAATGAGCAGTTCTTC
cdr3_aa: CSATRPAGNNEQFF

v_call: TRBV7-2
j_call: TRBJ2-5
clone_size: NA
d_call: NA
cdr3_nt: TGTGCCAGCAGCTTAGACAGGACCGGGACCCAGTACTTC
cdr3_aa: CASSLDRTGTQYF

v_call: TRBV6-1
j_call: TRBJ2-2
clone_size: NA
d_call: NA
cdr3_nt: TGTGCCAGCAGTCGGCCAGGGAAGGGGGAGCTGTTTTTT
cdr3_aa: CASSRPGKGELFF

v_call: TRBV7-9
j_call: TRBJ1-1
clone_size: NA
d_call: NA
cdr3_nt: TGTGCCAGCAGCTTAACCCCGGTGGGGGGAACTGAAGCTTTCTTT
cdr3_aa: CASSLTPVGGTEAFF

v_call: TRBV19
j_call: TRBJ2-1
clone_size: many
d_call: TRBD2
cdr3_nt: TGTGCCAGCTCTCCTAGCGGAGGATACAATGAGCAGTTCTTC
cdr3_aa: CASSPSGGYNEQFF

v_call: TRBV11-2
j_call: TRBJ2-3
clone_size: few
d_call: NA
cdr3_nt: TGTGCCAGCAGCCCAAGGGTCTCGGGGGAGGCAGATACGCAGTATTTT
cdr3_aa: CASSPRVSGEADTQYF

v_call: TRBV2
j_call: TRBJ1-6
clone_size: few
d_call: NA
cdr3_nt: TGTGCCAGCAAGGGTACAGCAGATTCACCCCTCCACTTT
cdr3_aa: CASKGTADSPLHF

v_call: TRBV12-3/TRBV12-4
j_call: TRBJ2-5
clone_size: many
d_call: TRBD2
cdr3_nt: TGTGCCAGCAGTCGACTAGCGGGAGAGACCCAGTACTTC
cdr3_aa: CASSRLAGETQYF

v_call: TRBV12-3/TRBV12-4
j_call: TRBJ1-5
clone_size: many
d_call: NA
cdr3_nt: TGTGCCAGCAGTTTAGCAGGCTATAGCAATCAGCCCCAGCATTTT
cdr3_aa: CASSLAGYSNQPQHF

v_call: TRBV4-3
j_call: TRBJ2-2
clone_size: NA
d_call: TRBD2
cdr3_nt: TGCGCCAGCAGCCTAGCTACTGCGGGAGACCTCACCGGGGAGCTGTTTTTT
cdr3_aa: CASSLATAGDLTGELFF